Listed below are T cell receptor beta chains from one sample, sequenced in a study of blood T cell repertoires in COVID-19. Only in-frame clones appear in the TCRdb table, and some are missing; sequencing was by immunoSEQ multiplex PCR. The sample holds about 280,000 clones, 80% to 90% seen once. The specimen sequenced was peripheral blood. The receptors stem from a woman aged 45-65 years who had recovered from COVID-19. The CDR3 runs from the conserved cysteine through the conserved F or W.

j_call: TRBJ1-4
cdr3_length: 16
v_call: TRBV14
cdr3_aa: CASSQDLGGTNEKLFF

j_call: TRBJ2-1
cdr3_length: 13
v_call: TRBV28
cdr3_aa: CASSLLGPNEQFF

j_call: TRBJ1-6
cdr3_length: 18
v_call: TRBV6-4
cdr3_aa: CASSDLPSPFTGDSPLHF

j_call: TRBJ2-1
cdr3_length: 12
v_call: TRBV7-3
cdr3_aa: CASGSRDNEQFF

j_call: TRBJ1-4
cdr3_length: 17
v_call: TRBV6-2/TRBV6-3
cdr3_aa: CASSQTSPGSSNEKLFF

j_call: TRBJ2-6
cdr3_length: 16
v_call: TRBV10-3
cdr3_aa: CATKREVDSGANVLTF

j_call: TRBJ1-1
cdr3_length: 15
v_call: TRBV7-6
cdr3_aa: CASSLVGTGDTEAFF

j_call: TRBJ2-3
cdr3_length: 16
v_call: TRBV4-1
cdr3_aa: CASSQDLAGALVTQYF

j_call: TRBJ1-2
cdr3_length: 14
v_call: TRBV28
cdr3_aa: CASSQPGQNYGYTF

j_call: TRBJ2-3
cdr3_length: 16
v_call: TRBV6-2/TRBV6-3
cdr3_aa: CASSPLGDRGRYTQYF

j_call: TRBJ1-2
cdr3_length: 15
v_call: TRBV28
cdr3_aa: CASSPGQGTFYGYTF

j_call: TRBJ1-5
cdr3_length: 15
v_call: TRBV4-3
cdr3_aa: CASSQDLDSSQPQHF

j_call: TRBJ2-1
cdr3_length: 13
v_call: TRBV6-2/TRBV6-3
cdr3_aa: CASSYSKLNEQFF

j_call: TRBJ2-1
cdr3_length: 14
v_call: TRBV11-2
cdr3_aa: CASSSLSSYNEQFF

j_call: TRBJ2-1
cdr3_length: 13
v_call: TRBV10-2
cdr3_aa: CASSDSPWDEQFF

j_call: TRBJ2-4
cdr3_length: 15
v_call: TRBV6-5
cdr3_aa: CASSAGPSGRNIQYF

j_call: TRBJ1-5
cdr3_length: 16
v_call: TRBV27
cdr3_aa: CASTPNRDRANQPQHF

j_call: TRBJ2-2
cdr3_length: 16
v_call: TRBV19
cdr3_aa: CASSLAGGPSPGELFF

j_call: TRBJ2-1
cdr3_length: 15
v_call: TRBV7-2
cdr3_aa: CASSPRGSDRREQFF

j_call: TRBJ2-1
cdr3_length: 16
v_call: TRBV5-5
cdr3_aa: CASSSGLILSYNEQFF

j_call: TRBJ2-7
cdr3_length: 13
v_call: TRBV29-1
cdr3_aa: CSAKGQTWGEQYF

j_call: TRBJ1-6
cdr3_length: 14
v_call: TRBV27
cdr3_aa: CASSPDRVNSPLHF

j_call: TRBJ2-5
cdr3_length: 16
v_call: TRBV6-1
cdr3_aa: CASSGSGGARSETQYF

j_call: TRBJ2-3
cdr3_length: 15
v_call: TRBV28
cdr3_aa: CASSSRLVASDTQYF

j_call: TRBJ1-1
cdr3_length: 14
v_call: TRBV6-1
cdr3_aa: CASSEERGWTEAFF

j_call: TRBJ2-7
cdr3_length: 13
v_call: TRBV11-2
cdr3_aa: CASSLEPAYEQYF

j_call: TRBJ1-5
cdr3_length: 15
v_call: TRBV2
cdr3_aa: CASIGTQGPNQPQHF

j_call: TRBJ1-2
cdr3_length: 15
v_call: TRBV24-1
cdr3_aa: CATSPGTPRNGGYTF

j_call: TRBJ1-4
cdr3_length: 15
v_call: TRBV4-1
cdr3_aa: CASSQDTGEFEKLFF

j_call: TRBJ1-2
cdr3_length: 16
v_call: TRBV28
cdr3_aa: CASSLLGTGQAYGYTF

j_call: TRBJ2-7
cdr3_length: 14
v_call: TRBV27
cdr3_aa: CASSFGPQSYEQYF

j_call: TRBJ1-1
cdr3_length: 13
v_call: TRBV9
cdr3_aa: CASSVQGNTEAFF

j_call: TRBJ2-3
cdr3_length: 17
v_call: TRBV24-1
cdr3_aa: CATRPTGLAGALDTQYF

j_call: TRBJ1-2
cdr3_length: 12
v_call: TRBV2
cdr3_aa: CASRQANYGYTF

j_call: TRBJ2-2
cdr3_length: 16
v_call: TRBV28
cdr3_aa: CASRPWTSGGTGELFF

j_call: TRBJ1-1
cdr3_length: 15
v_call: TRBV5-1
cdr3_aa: CASSLATGVNTEAFF

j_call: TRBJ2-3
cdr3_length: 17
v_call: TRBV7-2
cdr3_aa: CASSPEYSGGGLDTQYF

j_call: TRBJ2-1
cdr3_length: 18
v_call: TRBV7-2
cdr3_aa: CASSLSRLAGRSYNEQFF

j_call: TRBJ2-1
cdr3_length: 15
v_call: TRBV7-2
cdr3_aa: CASSTRTSGIDEQFF

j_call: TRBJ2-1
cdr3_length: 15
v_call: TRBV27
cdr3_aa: CASSLRGISYNEQFF

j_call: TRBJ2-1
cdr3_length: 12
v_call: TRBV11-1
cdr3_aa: CASSPYTVEQFF

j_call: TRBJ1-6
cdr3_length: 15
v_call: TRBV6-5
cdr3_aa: CASSYGRGDSSPLHF

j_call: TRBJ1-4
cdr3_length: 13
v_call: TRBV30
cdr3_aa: CAWSPGYGEKLFF

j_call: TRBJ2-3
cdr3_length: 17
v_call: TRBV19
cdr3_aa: CASSITRVVGITDTQYF

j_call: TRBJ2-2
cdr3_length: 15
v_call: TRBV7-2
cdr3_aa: CASSLQGVPTGELFF

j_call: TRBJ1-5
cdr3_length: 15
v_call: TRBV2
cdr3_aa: CASSGQVYSNQPQHF